This T cell receptor (beta chain) was sequenced during a study of blood T cell repertoires in COVID-19. This table comes from immunoSEQ multiplex PCR, and its TCRdb copy is limited to in-frame clones, with some not included. The sample includes around 60,000 clones, 85% to 90% of them seen just once. The V gene end was trimmed by 4 bases and the J gene end by 0 bases; junction bases not matched to a gene: 4. This CDR3 spans 16 amino acids. Germline CDR1 and CDR2: MNHEY and SMNVEV (reference sequence). The receptor comes from a human donor with active COVID-19. The donor label of this sample is uncertain. This chain connects TRBV27 to TRBJ2-2, with 8 bases matching TRBD1. The sequencing input was peripheral blood. Here the CDR3 DNA reads TGTGCCAGCAGTTGGGACAGGATCGCGAACACCGGGGAGCTGTTTTTT. Translating it yields CASSWDRIANTGELFF.